This T cell receptor (beta chain) was sequenced in a study of blood T cell repertoires in COVID-19 (dated by TCRdb to about 2020). The study in broad terms: Collaborator samples came from the United States, Italy and Spain and covered acute and convalescent phases of COVID-19. The repertoires were made available in a free public database intended to serve as a resource for research on the immune response to SARS-CoV-2. The prospective study material was composed of cDNA or gDNA derived from T cells, B-cell-depleted T cells, or PBMCs. HLA class I and class II types, where available, came from metadata supplied by the sample provider rather than from assay-based typing. Nearly every sample came with metadata listing a de-identified subject ID, COVID-19 status, age in years and sex. The samples were drawn from two sources: the first 160 participants of the ongoing ImmuneRACE study, and 1,000 to 1,500 subjects contributed by 6 global collaborators. The dataset comprised deeply sampled blood TCRbeta repertoires from subjects exposed to, actively infected with, or recovered from COVID-19. The paper's findings and limits, for the study overall: Clinical and demographic metadata were provided uncurated, with the amount varying by source and participant.

The collaborating institutions used their own protocols to collect whole blood in K2EDTA tubes. For TCRbeta analysis, collaborators shipped samples as frozen whole blood, isolated PBMCs, or DNA extracted from either of those sample types. V is pared back by 2 bases and J by 8 bases, with 14 bases lying between the germline termini. From a lookup of the germline V gene, CDR1 and CDR2 are SGHTS and YDEGEE. The CDR3 numbers 14 residues from cysteine through phenylalanine. The retained sequence is limited to the CDR3, 42 bases, with the frame set at the first base. TCRbeta CDR3 regions were amplified from genomic DNA using the immunoSEQ Assay, a bias-controlled multiplex PCR. In the original analysis: The number of nucleated cells in each sample was estimated from the amplification of reference gene primers within the assay. To quantify the absolute abundance of each unique TCRbeta CDR3 rearrangement, sequence reads were collapsed and filtered. Productive Simpson clonality was computed per sample as the square root of Simpson's diversity index over productive rearrangements. TCRdb took this table from immuneACCESS and kept in-frame rearrangements with V and J called. Such tables lack part of the clones; where checked against another copy, unresolved V genes explain under half of the gap, and the rest is unexplained. The DNA gave D and trimming, while V, J and clone size come from that table. The sample data list about 34,000 clones, and roughly 75% of these were observed just once. Around 15% of the sample is in the top ten clones.

Worth noting for this clone: The antigen this receptor binds is unknown. Per-base quality was not reported, and no clone a single base away is much larger than it.

The sequencing sample was made of peripheral blood. The V and J genes are TRBV5-8 and TRBJ2-1; TRBD2 is perhaps the D gene, given 5 matching bases. This receptor was obtained from an elderly man with active or convalescent COVID-19. Here the CDR3 is given as CASSFRGSGDEQFF. The DNA sequence follows: TGTGCCAGCAGCTTTCGGGGTTCTGGGGATGAGCAGTTCTTC.